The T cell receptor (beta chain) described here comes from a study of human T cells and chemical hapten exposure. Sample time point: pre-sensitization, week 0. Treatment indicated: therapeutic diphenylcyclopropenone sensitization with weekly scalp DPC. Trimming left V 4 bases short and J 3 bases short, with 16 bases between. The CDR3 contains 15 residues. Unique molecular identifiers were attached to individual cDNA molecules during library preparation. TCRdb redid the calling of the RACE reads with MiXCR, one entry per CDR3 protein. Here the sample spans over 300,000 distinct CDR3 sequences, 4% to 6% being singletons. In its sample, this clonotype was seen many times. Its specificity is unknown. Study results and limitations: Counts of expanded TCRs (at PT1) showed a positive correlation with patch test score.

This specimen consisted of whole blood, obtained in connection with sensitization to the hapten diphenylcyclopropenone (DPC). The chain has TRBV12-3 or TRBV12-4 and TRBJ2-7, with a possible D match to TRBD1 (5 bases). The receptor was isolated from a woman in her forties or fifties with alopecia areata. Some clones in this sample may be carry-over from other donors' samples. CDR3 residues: CASSSPPKGVYEQYF. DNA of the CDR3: TGTGCCAGCAGTTCCCCTCCAAAAGGGGTCTACGAGCAGTACTTC.